The 9 T cell receptor beta chains in this list originate from one sample, sequenced in a study of T-cell reconstitution after alpha-beta-depleted transplantation in children. During its preparation, the TCRbeta library received unique molecular identifiers. Each CDR3 protein gets one entry after TCRdb re-called the PCR reads with MiXCR. The sample yields approximately 400,000 distinct CDR3 sequences, 11% seen once. The sample here was PBMCs from the stem cell graft donor, taken from the stem cell graft. Receptors were obtained from a human donor who donated a stem cell graft to a child with acute myeloid leukemia.

This clonotype was counted between two and nine times. This chain links TRBV12-3 or TRBV12-4 with TRBJ1-1, with D possibly being TRBD1 (5 bases). The CDR3 spans 13 residues. Trimming removed 5 bases from V and 5 bases from J, with 12 bases in between. CDR3 bases: TGTGCCAGCAGTCCACAGGAGTGGACTGAAGCTTTCTTT. This translates into CASSPQEWTEAFF.

This clonotype was recorded a few times. V usage is TRBV2 and J usage is TRBJ2-3, with D uncertain. Trimming stripped 1 base from V and 15 bases from J, with 8 bases between. Germline CDR1 SNHLY, CDR2 FYNNEI. The CDR3 runs to 10 residues. The CDR3, as DNA: TGTGCCAGCAGTGAAGGCGGACCCTATTTT. It encodes CASSEGGPYF.

Ten or more counts support this clonotype. V gene TRBV10-3 combines with J gene TRBJ2-2, with D maybe TRBD1 (5 bases). The CDR3 is 15 residues long. V lost 4 bases to trimming and J lost 1 base, with 10 bases between them. Germline CDR1 reads ENHRY; CDR2 reads SYGVKD. The CDR3 is CAISVLGQNTGELFF. The CDR3 DNA is TGTGCCATCAGTGTGCTAGGACAGAACACCGGGGAGCTGTTTTTT.

This chain connects TRBV20-1 to TRBJ2-3; 7 bases are shared with TRBD2. The CDR3 covers 16 residues. Germline lookup yields CDR1 DFQATT and CDR2 SNEGSKA (reference sequence). V trimming: 2 bases; J trimming: 4 bases; junction bases outside the gene matches: 12. CDR3 protein: CSARPLLAGGSDTQYF. Written as DNA, the CDR3 is TGCAGTGCTAGACCATTATTAGCGGGCGGGTCAGATACGCAGTATTTT.

This clonotype has at least ten counts. The rearrangement uses TRBV12-3 or TRBV12-4 and TRBJ2-5; 10 nucleotides match TRBD2. The CDR3 spans 16 residues. V dropped 7 bases and J dropped 5; count of bases not matched to a gene: 13. The CDR3: CASTPPASGSGETQYF. CDR3 bases: TGTGCCAGCACCCCCCCGGCTAGCGGGAGTGGTGAGACCCAGTACTTC.

The rearrangement uses TRBV29-1 and TRBJ2-5; possibly TRBD2 for D (5 bases). The CDR3 sequence is 14 residues long. Per germline, CDR1 SQVTM and CDR2 ANQGSEA. The V end was cut by 3 bases, the J end by 2 bases, with 13 bases between. The CDR3 loop is CSVEGSGGQETQYF. The CDR3 bases are TGCAGCGTTGAGGGGTCTGGAGGACAAGAGACCCAGTACTTC.

The rearrangement links TRBV7-6 to TRBJ1-5, with TRBD1 identical over 8 bases. The CDR3 spans 15 residues. The V segment lost 1 base and the J segment 6 bases; nucleotides outside the gene matches: 5. Germline loops: CDR1 SGHVS, CDR2 FNYEAQ. CDR3 sequence (DNA): TGTGCCAGCAGCTTAGGACAGGGGTTGGGTCAGCCCCAGCATTTT. Amino acid sequence: CASSLGQGLGQPQHF.

The V gene is TRBV7-2, the J gene TRBJ2-1; D possibly corresponds to TRBD2 (6 bases). The CDR3 contains 17 residues. Per germline, CDR1 SGHTA and CDR2 FQGNSA. V was shortened by 4 bases and J by 2 bases, with 18 bases between the two germline ends. CDR3 DNA sequence: TGTGCCAGCAGCTGGCGCCTAAGGAGCGGGCCCTACAATGAGCAGTTCTTC. Translating it yields CASSWRLRSGPYNEQFF.

This clonotype was seen more than once but under ten times. V gene TRBV25-1 combines with J gene TRBJ1-5; 7 nucleotides line up with TRBD1. In germline, CDR1 is MGHDK, CDR2 SYGVNS. This CDR3 comprises 17 residues. Trimming at V came to 3 bases and at J to 0 bases, leaving 8 bases not matched to a gene. The CDR3 region is CASSDISQGNSNQPQHF. The CDR3 region has the DNA TGTGCCAGCAGTGACATATCACAGGGGAATAGCAATCAGCCCCAGCATTTT.